The following is a T cell receptor (beta chain) sequence with its context. The CDR3 runs 13 residues. V lost 11 bases and J 4 bases, leaving 17 bases between the germline ends. The germline V gene has CDR1 MNHEY and CDR2 SVGAGI. This entry is derived from a study of T cell responses to AZD1222 COVID-19 vaccine. Only in-frame clones appear in the TCRdb table, and some are missing; sequencing was by immunoSEQ multiplex PCR. Among roughly 130,000 clones listed, 91% were seen once. This TCR was sampled from an adult in good health. The chain is built from TRBV6-5 and TRBJ1-1; D not resolved. Sequencing used peripheral blood, obtained on day 0 of AZD1222 vaccination. The CDR3 DNA follows: TGTGCCGCGAAGAGGGAGGGCGGCACTGAAGCTTTCTTT. Protein: CAAKREGGTEAFF.